This T cell receptor beta chain is from a study of blood T cells in healthy people across ages. Study-wide results and caveats: The CMV status of each donor remained undetermined, and this could have confounded shifts in expanded clonotypes.

Germline-derived CDR1 and CDR2 are MGHRA and YSYEKL. With V trimmed by 3 bases and J by 4 bases, 5 bases remained unmatched. This CDR3 region has 14 residues. Roughly 10 milliliters of peripheral blood were drawn from each donor. With respect to this clonotype: Its antigen is currently unknown.

A sample-barcoded 5' primer and a J-beta primer mix were used in a second PCR of roughly 6 to 11 cycles. TCRdb passed the 5' RACE reads through MiXCR, listing each CDR3 protein once. The table has hundreds of thousands of distinct CDR3 sequences, around 50% seen once. This TCR derives from a man aged 35 to 55 in good health. The specimen was blood. The V gene is TRBV4-1, the J gene TRBJ1-1, with 7 bases aligning to TRBD1. The CDR3: CASSQPRDSTEAFF. Here the CDR3 DNA reads TGCGCCAGCAGCCAGCCCAGGGACAGCACTGAAGCTTTCTTT.